A selection of T cell receptor beta chains follows, all from one sample in a study of beta chain features in type 1 diabetes. Clones were read by immunoSEQ multiplex PCR, and TCRdb kept only the in-frame ones, dropping some. The data show 150,000 to 180,000 clones, less than 9.5% seen once. The sequenced sample consisted of central memory CD4+ T cells from blood. The origin of the receptors is a man between 18 and 35 years old in good health. The CDR3 runs from the conserved cysteine through the conserved F or W. A D gene is named only where the DNA matches it firmly. Only some rows state a clone size, as once, few, many or a class for expanded clones.

CDR3 protein	CDR3 DNA	V gene	J gene	clone size	D gene
CSVATDLTSGNTIYF	TGCAGCGTTGCCACAGACCTTACCTCTGGAAACACCATATATTTT	TRBV29-1	TRBJ1-3	few	.
CASSLAVGTVYGYTF	TGTGCCAGCAGCTTAGCAGTCGGGACAGTTTATGGCTACACCTTC	TRBV7-8	TRBJ1-2	.	TRBD1
CASSSLRTQYF	TGTGCCAGCAGCTCCCTCAGGACCCAGTACTTC	TRBV5-8	TRBJ2-5	.	.
CASSPGAGVDTQYF	TGTGCCAGCAGCCCTGGGGCAGGGGTAGATACGCAGTATTTT	TRBV7-2	TRBJ2-3	.	.
CASSLRGQALDTQYF	TGTGCCAGCAGCTTACGGGGTCAGGCTTTGGATACGCAGTATTTT	TRBV7-3	TRBJ2-3	many	.
CASSPTRTQYNEQFF	TGTGCCAGCAGTCCGACCAGGACACAGTACAATGAGCAGTTCTTC	TRBV6-1	TRBJ2-1	few	.
CASSAQLAGFNEQFF	TGTGCCAGCAGCGCGCAACTAGCGGGATTCAATGAGCAGTTCTTC	TRBV5-4	TRBJ2-1	.	TRBD2
CASSRGGNQPQHF	TGTGCCTCGTCCCGCGGGGGAAATCAGCCCCAGCATTTT	TRBV30	TRBJ1-5	.	.
CASSQNRGTGELFF	TGCGCCAGCAGCCAAAATCGGGGTACCGGGGAGCTGTTTTTT	TRBV4-3	TRBJ2-2	.	.
CASSIYEGQDYEQYF	TGTGCCAGTAGTATTTACGAGGGACAGGACTACGAGCAGTACTTC	TRBV19	TRBJ2-7	few	TRBD1
CSVEPGRRGETQYF	TGCAGCGTTGAGCCGGGACGGCGGGGAGAGACCCAGTACTTC	TRBV29-1	TRBJ2-5	many	.
CASSGGSSGANVLTF	TGTGCCAGCAGCGGGGGGAGCTCTGGGGCCAACGTCCTGACTTTC	TRBV11-1	TRBJ2-6	many	.
CASSFGLAGVDEQFF	TGCGCCAGCAGCTTTGGACTAGCGGGAGTTGATGAGCAGTTCTTC	TRBV5-1	TRBJ2-1	.	TRBD2
CASSNRDISGNTIYF	TGTGCCAGCTCAAACCGGGACATATCTGGAAACACCATATATTTT	TRBV18	TRBJ1-3	few	.
CASTQRGLAGETQYF	TGCGCCAGCACCCAACGGGGACTAGCGGGCGAGACCCAGTACTTC	TRBV5-1	TRBJ2-5	few	TRBD2
CASSSTTMGQEQYF	TGTGCCAGCAGCTCTACCACCATGGGACAGGAGCAGTACTTC	TRBV11-2	TRBJ2-7	.	TRBD1